The T cell receptor (beta chain) under discussion was sequenced for a study of PD-1 blockade in classical Hodgkin lymphoma. Study summary: The patients were dosed with nivolumab 3 mg/kg, infused intravenously every 2 weeks.

The CDR3 spans 17 residues. Germline V gene lookup returns CDR1 ENHRY and CDR2 SYGVKD. V was pared by 2 bases and J by 0 bases, with 6 bases of the junction left unmatched. This clone was detected only once. The antigen is unknown. Findings and caveats of the study: Among the patients, those starting nivolumab under 1 year after ASCT were excluded. Baseline TCR diversity was reportedly lower in newly diagnosed patients than in healthy donors. It was reported as lower still in relapsed/refractory patients. Sources of repertoire differences remain undefined, possibly disease activity or prior therapy.

No patient escaped relapse after autologous stem cell transplantation, and brentuximab vedotin exposure varied. The repertoire was sequenced with immunoSEQ multiplex PCR; TCRdb's copy has only in-frame clones and lacks some. The sample contains about 97,000 clones, approximately 80% of which appear only once. V and J are TRBV10-3 and TRBJ2-1, with 8 bases fitting TRBD2. The TCR was taken from a human donor with classical Hodgkin lymphoma. The source material was peripheral blood mononuclear cells (PBMCs), sampled at baseline. CDR3 in amino acids: CAISEPHSGTSYNEQFF. CDR3 bases: TGTGCCATCAGTGAGCCCCATAGCGGGACCTCCTACAATGAGCAGTTCTTC.